The source of this T cell receptor beta chain is a study of shared clonotypes between healthy human individuals. The wider study: CD4 naive and CD4 memory each took three plates per donor, while CD8 naive took two and CD8 memory one.

CD45RO-negative, CCR7-positively selected cells formed the naive CD8 fraction, excluding terminally differentiated effector memory CD45RA+ cells. Notes on this clone: The target antigen is unknown.

Once extracted for a subset, genomic DNA was divided evenly among several immunoSEQ plates. In replicate PCRs of sorted subsets, about 190 ng DNA, tens of thousands of T cell genomes, was used. TCRdb's copy holds only in-frame clones and misses some; the assay was immunoSEQ multiplex PCR. The sample holds roughly 770,000 clones, roughly 96% seen once. Notes on the study in general: With a handful of donors compared, approximately 5% of naive CD4 clonotypes were shared.

The V end lost 4 bases, the J end lost 8 bases, and 9 bases lay between the germline ends. CDR1 and CDR2 from the germline V gene are SGHNT and YENEEA. The CDR3 extends over 12 amino acids. This sequence was found in a man in his thirties or forties in good health. Sequenced sample: naive CD8+ T cells sorted from blood. V and J are TRBV11-3 and TRBJ2-1; D is perhaps TRBD2 (5 bases). DNA for the CDR3: TGTGCCAGCAGCTCCGAGGGTCATGAGCAGTTCTTC. This sequence encodes CASSSEGHEQFF.